The 27 T cell receptor beta chains listed next were all sequenced from one sample in a study of cytomegalovirus exposure and HLA in healthy donors. The data were produced by immunoSEQ multiplex PCR, yet TCRdb's version contains in-frame clones alone and is incomplete. This sample yields roughly 82,000 clones, of which about 92% are seen a single time; roughly 0.65% belongs to the top ten. The sequenced sample consisted of PBMCs. These receptors were taken from a man between 18 and 29 years old in good health and CMV-seronegative.

This rearrangement joins TRBV5-1 to TRBJ2-3; D gene ambiguous. From germline, CDR1 is SGHRS and CDR2 YFSETQ. The V gene lost 0 bases and the J gene lost 4 bases, with 12 bases spanning the gap. The CDR3 is 15 residues long. CDR3 DNA sequence: TGCGCCAGCAGCTTGGATGTTTGGGCTGCAGATACGCAGTATTTT. It yields the protein CASSLDVWAADTQYF.

This chain joins TRBV5-1 and TRBJ2-5; 7 bases map to TRBD2. The CDR3 runs to 14 residues. V shed 1 base and J 5 bases; nucleotides not matched to a gene: 5. Germline V gives CDR1 SGHRS, CDR2 YFSETQ. CDR3 sequence: CASSLSTSRETQYF. The CDR3 DNA is TGCGCCAGCAGCTTGTCGACTAGCAGGGAGACCCAGTACTTC.

CDR3 coding DNA: TGTGCCAGCAGTGTGGGGGGTAGCGGGGCCGACGAGCAGTACTTC. Protein product: CASSVGGSGADEQYF. The rearrangement links TRBV6-4 to TRBJ2-7; 8 bases are a match to TRBD2. Unmatched junction bases numbered 10, after V lost 4 bases and J lost 5 bases. Germline V lookup: CDR1 MRHNA, CDR2 SNTAGT. The CDR3 runs 15 residues.

In this sample, this clone turned up a few times. The chain recombines TRBV7-2 with TRBJ1-2; TRBD1 aligns across 8 bases. The CDR3 loop spans 17 amino acids. Trimming removed 2 bases from V and 0 bases from J; junction bases left unmatched: 8. Germline values: CDR1 SGHTA, CDR2 FQGNSA. For the CDR3, the DNA is TGTGCCAGCAGCTTATCGGGAGGACAGGGAGCTAACTATGGCTACACCTTC. It codes for CASSLSGGQGANYGYTF.

V usage is TRBV11-2 and J usage is TRBJ2-3; 10 nucleotides agree with TRBD2. Germline lookup yields CDR1 SGHAT and CDR2 FQNNGV. The length of the CDR3 is 17 residues. Trimming cost V 1 base and J 3 bases; bases outside gene matches: 7. The CDR3 region is CASSLGLKRGGTDTQYF. CDR3 in DNA: TGTGCCAGCAGCTTAGGGCTCAAGCGGGGGGGTACAGATACGCAGTATTTT.

The count of this clone is one. This chain uses TRBV6-1 with TRBJ1-3; 9 nucleotides align to TRBD1. The V gene end was trimmed by 0 bases and the J gene end by 4 bases; junction bases not matched to a gene: 1. The length of the CDR3 is 15 residues. Per the germline V gene, CDR1 is MNHNS and CDR2 is SASEGT. The CDR3 reads CASSEAGTGGNTIYF. The CDR3 nucleotides read TGTGCCAGCAGTGAAGCCGGGACAGGGGGAAACACCATATATTTT.

The genes are TRBV15 and TRBJ2-7, with a possible D match to TRBD1 (6 bases). The germline CDR1 and CDR2 sequences are LNHNV and YYDKDF (reference sequence). The CDR3 has 16 residues. V lost 5 bases to trimming and J lost 2 bases, with 19 bases between them. In DNA form, the CDR3 reads TGTGCCACCAGCGGCCTATCTAAACAGGGTCCCTACGAGCAGTACTTC. Protein product: CATSGLSKQGPYEQYF.

This clone is a singleton in its sample. This sequence joins TRBV6-4 and TRBJ2-1; 11 nucleotides align to TRBD2. Germline values: CDR1 MRHNA, CDR2 SNTAGT. The trim removed 5 bases at V and 6 bases at J, leaving 6 bases unmatched. CDR3 length equals 15 residues. The DNA of the CDR3 is TGTGCCAGCAGTCCACTAGCGGGAGAAGGCAATGAGCAGTTCTTC. This encodes CASSPLAGEGNEQFF.

The chain couples TRBV7-2 to TRBJ2-1; 13 bases agree with TRBD2. The CDR3 extends over 19 amino acids. The trim removed 1 base at V and 7 bases at J, leaving 13 bases unmatched. The germline V gene encodes CDR1 SGHTA and CDR2 FQGNSA. The CDR3 DNA reads TGTGCCAGCAGCTTAGTCGCACTAGCGGGGGGGCGCGAGGGAAATGAGCAGTTCTTC. It yields the protein CASSLVALAGGREGNEQFF.

V and J are TRBV4-2 and TRBJ2-1, with 8 bases lining up with TRBD2. CDR1 and CDR2 (germline): LGHNA, YNFKEQ. The CDR3 is made up of 17 amino acids. V lost 4 bases to trimming and J lost 10 bases; unmatched junction nucleotides: 18. CDR3 DNA: TGTGCCAGCAGCCCCCCGGGGGCGGGGGGTTCCCCCGACGAGCAGTTCTTC. Protein product: CASSPPGAGGSPDEQFF.

The sample holds a few counts of this clone. The chain is built from TRBV6-5 and TRBJ2-7, with 7 bases identical to TRBD1. V trimming: 6 bases; J trimming: 3 bases; junction bases outside the gene matches: 8. CDR1 is MNHEY, CDR2 SVGAGI, per germline. The length of the CDR3 is 14 residues. The CDR3 DNA sequence: TGTGCCAGCAGCCACAGGGCAGGGGGCTACGAGCAGTACTTC. Encoded protein: CASSHRAGGYEQYF.

V usage is TRBV27 and J usage is TRBJ2-3, with D perhaps TRBD1 (6 bases). Germline V CDR1 and CDR2: MNHEY, SMNVEV (reference sequence). The CDR3 runs 14 residues. The germline V and J ends were trimmed by 3 bases and 13 bases, with 20 bases remaining between them. CDR3 nucleotide sequence: TGTGCCAGCAGTTTCAACTCCGGGACACCCAGGGAGTATTTT. It codes for CASSFNSGTPREYF.

The CDR3 sequence: CASSAIPAAASTDTQYF. CDR3 coding DNA: TGTGCCAGCAGCGCCATCCCCGCGGCGGCTAGCACAGATACGCAGTATTTT. The chain joins TRBV9 to TRBJ2-3; D not certain. This CDR3 has 17 amino acids. V lost 3 bases and J lost 0, with 17 bases in between. The V gene's germline CDR1 is SGDLS and CDR2 YYNGEE.

This clone was found once. The chain uses TRBV27 and TRBJ2-1; tentative D call: TRBD1 (6 bases). The CDR3 extends over 15 amino acids. V was shortened by 5 bases and J by 5 bases, with 16 bases between the two germline ends. Germline assignment: CDR1 MNHEY and CDR2 SMNVEV (reference sequence). As DNA, the CDR3 is TGTGCCAGCAGTCTCAACGCCGGGACAAACAATGAGCAGTTCTTC. This sequence encodes CASSLNAGTNNEQFF.

V is TRBV2 and J is TRBJ1-2; TRBD1 matches 10 bases. CDR3 length equals 15 residues. V lost 7 bases, J lost 5 bases, and 10 bases stayed unmatched. The germline V gene has CDR1 SNHLY and CDR2 FYNNEI. The CDR3 DNA is TGTGCCAGCACCGCGACAGGGGGCTCTTTATATGGCTACACCTTC. Amino acid sequence: CASTATGGSLYGYTF.

In DNA, the CDR3 is TGTGCCAGCAGCTTGTTCCGACTAGCGTCGAACACCGGGGAGCTGTTTTTT. Its translation: CASSLFRLASNTGELFF. J is TRBJ2-2 and V is TRBV11-2, with 8 bases matching TRBD2. The CDR3 totals 17 residues. Looked up from germline, CDR1 is SGHAT and CDR2 is FQNNGV. V was clipped by 3 bases and J by 0 bases; unmatched bases: 6.

This sequence joins TRBV6-1 and TRBJ1-5; D remains ambiguous. Per germline, CDR1 MNHNS and CDR2 SASEGT. CDR3 length equals 14 residues. V gave up 2 bases and J gave up 0 bases, with 5 bases separating them. CDR3 loop: CASSEQDSNQPQHF. The DNA of the CDR3 is TGTGCCAGCAGTGAACAGGATAGCAATCAGCCCCAGCATTTT.

The genes are TRBV7-9 and TRBJ1-3; 7 positions match TRBD1. V was clipped by 5 bases and J by 9 bases; unmatched bases: 10. Germline CDR1 is SEHNR and CDR2 is FQNEAQ (reference sequence). The CDR3 runs to 14 residues. The CDR3 bases are TGTGCCAGCAGCCAAAGGGGGCGGACTGGCACCATATATTTT. This gives the protein CASSQRGRTGTIYF.

This sequence joins TRBV10-2 and TRBJ1-1, with 7 bases lining up with TRBD1. The CDR3 is made up of 14 amino acids. Germline V gene lookup returns CDR1 WSHSY and CDR2 SAAADI. J was trimmed by 1 base and V by 6 bases; bases with no gene match: 5. Here the CDR3 reads CASRMGQKNTEAFF. For the CDR3, the DNA is TGCGCCAGCAGGATGGGACAGAAGAACACTGAAGCTTTCTTT.

This clone was recorded a few times. The J gene is TRBJ1-2, the V gene TRBV5-1; TRBD1 matches 8 bases. V lost 1 base and J lost 7; bases outside the gene matches: 6. The germline V gene encodes CDR1 SGHRS and CDR2 YFSETQ. The CDR3 sequence is 14 residues long. The CDR3 DNA sequence: TGCGCCAGCAGCTTGTCACAGACAGGGGTTGGCTACACCTTC. Translated, it gives CASSLSQTGVGYTF.

J is TRBJ1-2 and V is TRBV12-5; D remains ambiguous. In germline, CDR1 is LGHNT, CDR2 FRNRAP. Trimming pared 7 bases from V and 6 bases from J, leaving 15 bases between. CDR3 size: 13 residues. In DNA form, the CDR3 reads TGTGCTAGTGCCCCTAACCCCGGGGATGGCTACACCTTC. It is translated as CASAPNPGDGYTF.

The chain is built from TRBV30 and TRBJ1-1; tentative D call: TRBD1 (5 bases). Germline V gene data show CDR1 as GTSNPN and CDR2 as SVGIG (reference sequence). The CDR3 spans 14 residues. Trimming removed 5 bases from V and 0 bases from J, with 13 bases in between. CDR3 sequence reads: CAWQEPGMNTEAFF. The CDR3 coding sequence is TGTGCCTGGCAGGAGCCAGGGATGAACACTGAAGCTTTCTTT. Based on the CDR3 plus reference TRBV30 and TRBJ1-1, the full variable domain is SQTIHQWPATLVQPVGSPLSLECTVEGTSNPNLYWYRQAAGRGLQLLFYSVGIGQISSEVPQNLSASRPQDRQFILSSKKLLLSDSGFYLCAWQEPGMNTEAFFGQGTRLTVV.

This chain joins TRBV19 and TRBJ2-1, with 8 bases aligning to TRBD2. Germline-derived CDR1 and CDR2 are LNHDA and SQIVND (reference sequence). J gave up 7 bases and V 8 bases, and 7 bases lay outside the gene matches. The CDR3 contains 13 residues. The CDR3 protein is CASCGLAGNEQFF. The CDR3 DNA follows: TGTGCCAGTTGTGGACTAGCTGGGAATGAGCAGTTCTTC.

V gene TRBV11-2 combines with J gene TRBJ2-1; TRBD2 aligns across 7 bases. V lost 1 base to trimming and J lost 4 bases; unmatched junction nucleotides: 1. Per germline, CDR1 SGHAT and CDR2 FQNNGV. The CDR3 spans 14 residues. The CDR3: CASSLGTRYNEQFF. CDR3 coding DNA: TGTGCCAGCAGCTTAGGGACTAGGTACAATGAGCAGTTCTTC.

In regard to this clone: Its ends do not fully match the called genes, so a read error is possible. This sequence joins TRBV11-2 and TRBJ1-2; 10 bases map to TRBD1. This CDR3 spans 15 amino acids. Germline CDR1 reads SGHAT; CDR2 reads FQNNGV. The CDR3 region has the DNA TGTGCCAGCAGCTTTACCGGGACAGGGGACTACGGCTACACCTTC. Translation gives CASSFTGTGDYGYTF.

The chain recombines TRBV11-2 with TRBJ2-3; 8 nucleotides match TRBD2. After removal of 2 bases from V and 2 bases from J, the junction contained 12 bases not matched to a gene. The germline V gene encodes CDR1 SGHAT and CDR2 FQNNGV. The CDR3 is 18 residues long. For the CDR3, the DNA is TGTGCCAGCAGCTTACACCATGGGGAGCGGGAGATCACAGATACGCAGTATTTT. Translation: CASSLHHGEREITDTQYF.

The chain combines TRBV4-1 with TRBJ2-1; 12 bases line up with TRBD2. The CDR3 totals 16 residues. The V segment lost 4 bases and the J segment 3 bases; nucleotides outside the gene matches: 4. CDR1 is MGHRA and CDR2 is YSYEKL in the germline V gene. Written as DNA, the CDR3 is TGCGCCAGCAGCCTGACACTAGCGGGGGGCTACAATGAGCAGTTCTTC. Encoded protein: CASSLTLAGGYNEQFF.